The clone carrying this TCR beta chain was observed a single time. Its antigen is unknown. The sample carries other DNA sequences with the same CDR3. The data were taken from a study of shared clonotypes between healthy human individuals. When replicate PCRs were run on sorted subsets, they used about 220 ng DNA, roughly 30,000 T cell genomes. The protocol was immunoSEQ multiplex PCR, while the TCRdb copy is restricted to in-frame clones and leaves out a portion. The data contain around 2.5 million clones, approximately 93% of them singletons. Nashville, Tennessee was home to all donors, each a Caucasian adult. Findings and caveats of the study: Memory subsets generally showed smaller estimated richness than naive subsets did.

Unmatched junction bases numbered 4, after V lost 3 bases and J lost 5 bases. From germline, CDR1 is SGHRS and CDR2 YFSETQ. CDR3 length: 15 amino acids. The V gene is TRBV5-1, the J gene TRBJ2-5; TRBD2 aligns across 13 bases. This TCR was recovered from a man between 18 and 29 years old in good health. Some clones in this sample may be carry-over from other donors' samples. Material: naive CD4+ T cells from PBMCs. Subset reported: CD45RA+ positively selected. The CDR3 protein is CASSSGLAGVETQYF. CDR3 coding DNA: TGCGCCAGCAGCTCCGGACTAGCGGGAGTGGAGACCCAGTACTTC.